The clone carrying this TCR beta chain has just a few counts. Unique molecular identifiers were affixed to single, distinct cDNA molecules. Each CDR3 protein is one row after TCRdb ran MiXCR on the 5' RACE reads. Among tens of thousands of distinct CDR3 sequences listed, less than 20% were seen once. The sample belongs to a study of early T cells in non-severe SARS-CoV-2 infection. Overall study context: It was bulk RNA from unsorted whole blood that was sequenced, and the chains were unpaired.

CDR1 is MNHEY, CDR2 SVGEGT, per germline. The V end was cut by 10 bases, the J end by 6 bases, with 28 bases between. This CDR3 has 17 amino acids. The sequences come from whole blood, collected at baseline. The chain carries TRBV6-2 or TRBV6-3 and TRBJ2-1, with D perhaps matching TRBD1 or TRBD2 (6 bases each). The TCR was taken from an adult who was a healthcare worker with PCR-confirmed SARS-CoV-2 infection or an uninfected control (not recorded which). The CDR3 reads CATNGGRKTGVLNEQFF. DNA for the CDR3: TGTGCCACAAATGGGGGCCGAAAAACGGGAGTACTCAATGAGCAGTTCTTC.